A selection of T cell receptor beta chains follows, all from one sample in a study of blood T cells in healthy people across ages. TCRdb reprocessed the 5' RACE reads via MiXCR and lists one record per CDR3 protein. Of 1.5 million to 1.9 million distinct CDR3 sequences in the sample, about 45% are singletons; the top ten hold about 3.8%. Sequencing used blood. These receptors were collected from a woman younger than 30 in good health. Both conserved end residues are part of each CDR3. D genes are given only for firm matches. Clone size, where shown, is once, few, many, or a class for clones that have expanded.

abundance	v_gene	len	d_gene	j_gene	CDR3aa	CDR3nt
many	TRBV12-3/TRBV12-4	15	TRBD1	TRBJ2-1	CASSLGDSSYNEQFF	TGTGCCAGCAGTTTAGGGGACAGCTCCTACAATGAGCAGTTCTTC
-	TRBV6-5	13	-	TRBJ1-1	CASSYGAVSEAFF	TGTGCCAGCAGTTACGGGGCAGTTTCTGAAGCTTTCTTT
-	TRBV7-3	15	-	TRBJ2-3	CASSLTPDSTDTQYF	TGTGCCAGCAGCTTAACGCCCGACTCCACAGATACGCAGTATTTT
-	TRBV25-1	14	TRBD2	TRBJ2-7	CASSDSGGPYEQYF	TGTGCCAGCAGTGATAGCGGGGGCCCCTACGAGCAGTACTTC
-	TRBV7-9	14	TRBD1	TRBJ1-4	CASSPTGVFEKLFF	TGTGCCAGCAGCCCGACAGGGGTGTTTGAAAAACTGTTTTTT
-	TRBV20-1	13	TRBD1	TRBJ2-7	CSARSRQGYEQYF	TGCAGTGCTAGATCGAGACAGGGTTACGAGCAGTACTTC
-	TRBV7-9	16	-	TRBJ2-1	CASSLSGLTVDNEQFF	TGTGCCAGCAGCTTGTCCGGACTAACTGTAGACAATGAGCAGTTCTTC
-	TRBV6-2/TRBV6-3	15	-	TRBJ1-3	CASSYARNPGNTIYF	TGTGCCAGCAGTTACGCCCGGAATCCTGGAAACACCATATATTTT
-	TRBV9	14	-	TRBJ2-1	CAGSVVGDDNEQFF	TGTGCCGGCAGCGTAGTAGGGGACGATAATGAGCAGTTCTTC
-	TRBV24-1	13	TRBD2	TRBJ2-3	CAAASGNTDTQYF	TGTGCCGCAGCTAGCGGGAACACAGATACGCAGTATTTT
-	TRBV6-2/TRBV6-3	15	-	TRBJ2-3	CASSYRRGLTDTQYF	TGTGCCAGCAGTTACCGTAGAGGCTTGACAGATACGCAGTATTTT
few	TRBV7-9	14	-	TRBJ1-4	CASSLVQGSEKLFF	TGTGCCAGCAGCTTAGTGCAGGGTTCGGAAAAACTGTTTTTT
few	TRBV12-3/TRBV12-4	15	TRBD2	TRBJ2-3	CASKGFGTITDTQYF	TGTGCCAGCAAAGGTTTTGGGACTATCACAGATACGCAGTATTTT
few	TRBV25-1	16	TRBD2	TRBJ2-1	CASSEAGLAGINEQFF	TGTGCCAGCAGTGAGGCGGGACTAGCGGGGATTAATGAGCAGTTCTTC
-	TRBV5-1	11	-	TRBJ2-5	CASSPDNEQYF	TGCGCCAGCAGCCCAGACAATGAGCAGTACTTC
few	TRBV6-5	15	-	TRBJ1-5	CASSYRGGSNQPQHF	TGTGCCAGCAGTTACCGGGGGGGAAGCAATCAGCCCCAGCATTTT
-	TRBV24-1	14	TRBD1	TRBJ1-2	CATSDKTTGLGYTF	TGTGCCACCAGTGATAAGACGACAGGGTTAGGCTACACCTTC
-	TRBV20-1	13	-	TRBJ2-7	CSARVPDKYEQYF	TGCAGTGCTAGAGTACCGGACAAATACGAGCAGTACTTC
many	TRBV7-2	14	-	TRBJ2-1	CASSLDRPNNEQFF	TGTGCCAGCAGCTTAGATCGGCCTAACAATGAGCAGTTCTTC
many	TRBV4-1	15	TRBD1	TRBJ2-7	CASSQARGRGYEQYF	TGCGCCAGCAGCCAAGCCAGGGGCAGGGGGTACGAGCAGTACTTC
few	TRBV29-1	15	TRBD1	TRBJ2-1	CSVEDPDQGAIEQFF	TGCAGCGTTGAAGACCCTGACCAGGGGGCTATCGAGCAGTTCTTC
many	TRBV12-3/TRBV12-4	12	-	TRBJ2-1	CASSTDYNEQFF	TGTGCCAGCAGTACCGACTACAATGAGCAGTTCTTC
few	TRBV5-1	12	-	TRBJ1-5	CASNFKGQPQHF	TGCGCCAGCAACTTCAAGGGTCAGCCCCAGCATTTT
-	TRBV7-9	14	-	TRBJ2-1	CASRGDEPGFEQFF	TGTGCCAGCCGAGGGGACGAACCCGGATTTGAGCAGTTCTTC
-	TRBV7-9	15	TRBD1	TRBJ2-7	CASSLERTGTYEQYF	TGTGCCAGCAGCTTAGAGAGGACAGGGACCTACGAGCAGTACTTC
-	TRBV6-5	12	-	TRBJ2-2	CASSYPAGELFF	TGTGCCAGCAGTTACCCCGCCGGGGAGCTGTTTTTT
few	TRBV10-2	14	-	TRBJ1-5	CASSGSGGGQPQHF	TGCGCCAGCAGTGGGTCGGGGGGTGGTCAGCCCCAGCATTTT
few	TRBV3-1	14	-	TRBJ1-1	CASSETRVGTEAFF	TGTGCCAGCAGCGAAACCAGGGTTGGCACTGAAGCTTTCTTT
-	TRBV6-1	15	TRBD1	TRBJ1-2	CASNGTGTVIYGYTF	TGTGCCAGCAATGGCACCGGGACAGTAATCTATGGCTACACCTTC
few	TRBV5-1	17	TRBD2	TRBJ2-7	CASSWGLAGDKGFEQYF	TGCGCCAGCAGCTGGGGACTAGCGGGAGACAAAGGATTCGAGCAGTACTTC
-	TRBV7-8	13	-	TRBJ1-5	CASSLRGTQPQHF	TGTGCCAGCAGCCTGAGGGGGACTCAGCCCCAGCATTTT
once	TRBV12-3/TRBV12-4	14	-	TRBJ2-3	CASSPGWGNQPQYF	TGTGCCAGCAGCCCAGGGTGGGGAAATCAGCCCCAGTATTTT
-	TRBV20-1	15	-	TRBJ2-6	CSAGTRLGGANVLTF	TGCAGTGCTGGGACTCGCTTGGGAGGGGCCAACGTCCTGACTTTC
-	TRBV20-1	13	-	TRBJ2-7	CSARVSRISEQYF	TGCAGTGCTAGAGTCTCGCGGATCAGCGAGCAGTACTTC
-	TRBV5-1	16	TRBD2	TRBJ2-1	CASSSGVLAGVDEQFF	TGCGCCAGCAGCTCCGGGGTACTAGCGGGAGTTGATGAGCAGTTCTTC
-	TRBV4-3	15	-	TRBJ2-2	CASSQKLGSTGELFF	TGCGCCAGCAGCCAAAAGCTGGGGAGCACCGGGGAGCTGTTTTTT
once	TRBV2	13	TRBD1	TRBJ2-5	CASNGTGYETQYF	TGTGCCAGCAACGGGACAGGGTATGAGACCCAGTACTTC
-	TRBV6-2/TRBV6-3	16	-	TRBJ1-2	CASRQPGQTRNYGYTF	TGTGCCAGCAGACAACCTGGACAGACCAGAAACTATGGCTACACCTTC
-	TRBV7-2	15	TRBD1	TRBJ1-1	CASSLRTGGVTEAFF	TGTGCCAGCAGCCTACGGACAGGGGGGGTCACTGAAGCTTTCTTT
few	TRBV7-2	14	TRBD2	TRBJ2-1	CASSLRLAVGEQFF	TGTGCCAGCAGCTTAAGACTAGCGGTTGGTGAGCAGTTCTTC
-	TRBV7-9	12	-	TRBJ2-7	CASSLRGIEQYF	TGCGCCAGCAGCTTGCGGGGTATCGAGCAGTACTTC
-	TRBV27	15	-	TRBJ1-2	CASGPVSAINYGYTF	TGTGCCAGCGGGCCGGTCAGTGCTATTAACTATGGCTACACCTTC
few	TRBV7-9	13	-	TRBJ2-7	CASAGQEGLEQYF	TGTGCCAGCGCTGGACAGGAGGGGCTCGAGCAGTACTTC
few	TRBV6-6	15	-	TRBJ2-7	CASSYRRDPSYEQYF	TGTGCCAGCAGTTATCGGCGGGACCCCTCCTACGAGCAGTACTTC
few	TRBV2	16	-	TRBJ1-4	CASSPFGRKKNEKLFF	TGTGCCAGCAGCCCCTTTGGACGGAAAAAGAATGAAAAACTGTTTTTT
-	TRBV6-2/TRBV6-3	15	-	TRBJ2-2	CASSPTGPNTGELFF	TGTGCCAGCAGTCCCACAGGACCGAACACCGGGGAGCTGTTTTTT
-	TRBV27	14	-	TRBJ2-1	CASSFRRGENEQFF	TGTGCCAGCAGTTTTCGTCGAGGGGAAAATGAGCAGTTCTTC
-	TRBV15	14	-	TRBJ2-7	CATSRLFSSYEQYF	TGTGCCACCAGCAGGCTTTTTAGCTCCTACGAGCAGTACTTC
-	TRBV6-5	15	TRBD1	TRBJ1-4	CASSRGQVLSEKLFF	TGTGCCAGCAGTAGGGGACAGGTATTAAGTGAAAAACTGTTTTTT
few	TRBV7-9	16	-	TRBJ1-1	CASSPVRSVSDTEAFF	TGTGCCAGCAGCCCCGTCAGGTCCGTTAGTGACACTGAAGCTTTCTTT